The 24 T cell receptor beta chains below all came from one sample that was sequenced in a study of T cells in Graves' hyperthyroidism and ophthalmopathy. The TCR beta CDR3 regions underwent amplification using RNA transcripts as the source. In the first-round RT-PCR of the TCR CDR3, the HTBI primer set was used. TCRdb fed the multiplex PCR reads into MiXCR, producing one record per CDR3 protein. Here the sample spans about 98,000 distinct CDR3 sequences, 35% to 50% being singletons. The sample taken for sequencing was peripheral blood or thyroid tissue (not recorded which). These receptors came from a woman in her 30s with Graves' hyperthyroidism.

J is TRBJ1-5 and V is TRBV10-2; 7 positions agree with TRBD1. The CDR3 length is 15 residues. The germline gives CDR1 WSHSY, CDR2 SAAADI. The ends lost 5 bases at V and 0 bases at J; junction bases unmatched: 4. CDR3 bases: TGCGCCAGCAGTACCGACAGGGTTAGCAATCAGCCCCAGCATTTT. Protein product: CASSTDRVSNQPQHF.

This sequence joins TRBV10-3 and TRBJ2-7; 9 bases map to TRBD2. CDR1 is ENHRY, CDR2 SYGVKD, per germline. The CDR3 sequence is 16 residues long. V lost 6 bases and J lost 4; bases outside the gene matches: 13. The CDR3 spells CAISPGGGRARYEQYF. The CDR3 DNA sequence: TGTGCCATCAGCCCCGGTGGCGGGAGGGCCCGGTACGAGCAGTACTTC.

The rearrangement links TRBV29-1 to TRBJ2-7, with no clear D. CDR1 is SQVTM and CDR2 is ANQGSEA in the germline V gene. This CDR3 region has 13 residues. Trimming removed 1 base from V and 4 bases from J, with 11 bases in between. The DNA of the CDR3 is TGCAGCGTTGAAGGGAGAACAGTGTACGAGCAGTACTTC. It is translated as CSVEGRTVYEQYF.

This clonotype was detected ten times or more. The chain uses TRBV5-1 and TRBJ1-1; D gene uncertain. Trimming removed 3 bases from V and 7 bases from J, with 13 bases in between. Germline CDR1 reads SGHRS; CDR2 reads YFSETQ. The CDR3 has 13 residues. The CDR3 DNA sequence: TGCGCCAGCAGCTCATCTTGGATACATGAAGCTTTCTTT. Translated, it gives CASSSSWIHEAFF.

This clonotype showed up many times. The V and J genes are TRBV5-1 and TRBJ2-5; possible D gene TRBD2, 6 bases. The V end was cut by 0 bases, the J end by 2 bases, with 8 bases between. CDR1 is SGHRS, CDR2 YFSETQ, per germline. This CDR3 region has 14 residues. This CDR3 is CASSLAGTQETQYF. CDR3 DNA: TGCGCCAGCAGCTTGGCCGGGACTCAAGAGACCCAGTACTTC.

The chain is built from TRBV20-1 and TRBJ2-3; D remains ambiguous. The V end lost 1 base, the J end lost 5 bases, and 16 bases lay between the germline ends. Germline CDR1 is DFQATT and CDR2 is SNEGSKA (reference sequence). This CDR3 spans 15 amino acids. The CDR3 protein is CSARVLVRPEDTQYF. The CDR3 DNA follows: TGCAGTGCTAGAGTCCTGGTTAGGCCAGAAGATACGCAGTATTTT.

At least ten counts were recorded for this clonotype. The chain recombines TRBV7-9 with TRBJ1-1; no reliable D call. CDR3 length equals 15 residues. The V gene's germline CDR1 is SEHNR and CDR2 FQNEAQ (reference sequence). Trimming shortened V by 1 base and J by 2 bases, and 11 bases separated the two germline ends. Written as DNA, the CDR3 is TGTGCCAGCAGCTTAGAGACCGCATACAACACTGAAGCTTTCTTT. Translated, it gives CASSLETAYNTEAFF.

The V gene is TRBV12-3 or TRBV12-4, the J gene TRBJ2-7; TRBD2 agrees at 8 bases. The V gene end was trimmed by 6 bases and the J gene end by 12 bases; junction bases not matched to a gene: 22. CDR3 length: 16 amino acids. In DNA, the CDR3 is TGTGCCAGCAGGGGGGTAGCGGGACCCGGTCCTTACGGGCGGTACTTC. Translating it yields CASRGVAGPGPYGRYF.

This clonotype was counted at least ten times. The rearrangement links TRBV7-9 to TRBJ2-5, with 9 bases fitting TRBD1. CDR1 SEHNR and CDR2 FQNEAQ come from the germline V gene (reference sequence). This CDR3 is 14 amino acids long. V was pared by 6 bases and J by 6 bases, with 8 bases of the junction left unmatched. CDR3 region: CASRAGTGQKTQYF. CDR3 DNA: TGTGCCAGCAGGGCCGGGACAGGGCAAAAGACCCAGTACTTC.

This clonotype was observed at least ten times. V gene TRBV11-3 combines with J gene TRBJ2-5; a weak D match, TRBD1 (5 bases). Trimming stripped 0 bases from V and 5 bases from J, with 13 bases between. The CDR3 consists of 15 residues. The germline CDR1 and CDR2 sequences are SGHNT and YENEEA. CDR3 DNA: TGTGCCAGCAGCTTAGACGGCAGGGAATGGGAGACCCAGTACTTC. Protein sequence: CASSLDGREWETQYF.

V gene TRBV7-3 combines with J gene TRBJ2-7; maybe TRBD2 (5 bases). Trimming cost V 5 bases and J 3 bases, with 14 bases left between them. The germline V gene has CDR1 SGHTA and CDR2 FQGTGA. The CDR3 extends over 14 amino acids. CDR3 residues: CASSPRTGNYEQYF. In DNA, the CDR3 is TGTGCCAGCAGCCCGCGGACTGGGAACTACGAGCAGTACTTC.

This clonotype has a count of ten or more. V gene TRBV7-3 combines with J gene TRBJ2-7; no definite D call. This CDR3 is 13 amino acids long. Germline CDR1 is SGHTA and CDR2 is FQGTGA. V was cut by 1 base and J by 6 bases, with 10 bases left in between. The CDR3 here is CASSLRVTSEQYF. In DNA form, the CDR3 reads TGTGCCAGCAGCTTAAGAGTAACGAGCGAGCAGTACTTC.

In its sample, this clonotype was seen many times. The V call is TRBV2, the J call TRBJ1-1; D is unresolved. This CDR3 region has 13 residues. V gave up 5 bases and J gave up 8 bases, with 15 bases separating them. Per germline, CDR1 SNHLY and CDR2 FYNNEI. The CDR3 coding sequence is TGTGCCAGCAGTCTGGGAACGTTAGAAGAAGCTTTCTTT. This translates into CASSLGTLEEAFF.

This clonotype appeared a few times. This chain uses TRBV7-2 with TRBJ2-7; 11 positions agree with TRBD2. V gave up 5 bases and J gave up 6 bases; unmatched junction bases: 9. This CDR3 has 15 residues. Germline CDR1 is SGHTA and CDR2 is FQGNSA. In DNA form, the CDR3 reads TGTGCCAGCAGCCAAGTGACTAGCGGGACACGCGAGCAGTACTTC. Its translation is CASSQVTSGTREQYF.

The chain has TRBV28 and TRBJ2-3; 8 bases are shared with TRBD2. Looked up from germline, CDR1 is MDHEN and CDR2 is SYDVKM. This CDR3 spans 15 amino acids. V dropped 4 bases and J dropped 5; count of bases not matched to a gene: 8. CDR3: CASSWEAGVKDTQYF. The CDR3 nucleotides are TGTGCCAGCAGTTGGGAAGCGGGAGTCAAAGATACGCAGTATTTT. The variable domain in full, completed from reference TRBV28 and TRBJ2-3, reads DVKVTQSSRYLVKRTGEKVFLECVQDMDHENMFWYRQDPGLGLRLIYFSYDVKMKEKGDIPEGYSVSREKKERFSLILESASTNQTSMYLCASSWEAGVKDTQYFGPGTRLTVL.

This clonotype was found many times. J is TRBJ2-2 and V is TRBV9; 8 nucleotides line up with TRBD2. Unmatched junction bases numbered 2, after V lost 0 bases and J lost 1 base. CDR1 is SGDLS, CDR2 YYNGEE, per germline. The CDR3 contains 16 residues. CDR3 sequence (DNA): TGTGCCAGCAGCGTAGCGGGAGGGTGGAACACCGGGGAGCTGTTTTTT. Encoded protein: CASSVAGGWNTGELFF.

This clonotype was counted many times. The chain is built from TRBV9 and TRBJ1-6; D unresolved. This CDR3 is 14 amino acids long. The ends were cut back, 0 bases at V and 9 bases at J, with 10 bases in the middle. Per germline, CDR1 SGDLS and CDR2 YYNGEE. The chain's CDR3 is CASSVDTLVSPLHF. The DNA for the CDR3 is TGTGCCAGCAGCGTAGACACCTTGGTTTCACCCCTCCACTTT.

This clonotype is medium-sized in the sample. The V and J genes are TRBV20-1 and TRBJ2-5, with 7 bases aligning to TRBD1. Trimming at V came to 5 bases and at J to 5 bases, leaving 8 bases not matched to a gene. Looked up from germline, CDR1 is DFQATT and CDR2 is SNEGSKA (reference sequence). The CDR3 is made up of 13 amino acids. CDR3 sequence (DNA): TGCAGTGCTGTAAGGGGGCAGCGGGAGACCCAGTACTTC. Translation gives CSAVRGQRETQYF.

The chain links TRBV29-1 to TRBJ1-2; no definite D call. This CDR3 contains 21 residues. CDR1 is SQVTM and CDR2 is ANQGSEA in the germline V gene. Trimming stripped 0 bases from V and 1 base from J, with 30 bases between. The CDR3 nucleotides read TGCAGCGTTGAAGATTATTCCCTTAGCCCCACAAGATGGACGGGTAACTATGGCTACACCTTC. Protein: CSVEDYSLSPTRWTGNYGYTF. The full variable domain, with the rest looked up from reference TRBV29-1 and TRBJ1-2, is SAVISQKPSRDICQRGTSLTIQCQVDSQVTMMFWYRQQPGQSLTLIATANQGSEATYESGFVIDKFPISRPNLTFSTLTVSNMSPEDSSIYLCSVEDYSLSPTRWTGNYGYTFGSGTRLTVV.

This clonotype was recorded a few times. J is TRBJ2-7 and V is TRBV15; 11 bases fit TRBD1. The germline V gene has CDR1 LNHNV and CDR2 YYDKDF (reference sequence). The V segment lost 3 bases and the J segment 2 bases; nucleotides outside the gene matches: 3. This CDR3 has 15 amino acids. CDR3: CATSSEGQGAYEQYF. The DNA for the CDR3 is TGTGCCACCAGCAGTGAGGGACAGGGGGCCTACGAGCAGTACTTC. Full variable domain (rest looked up from reference TRBV15 and TRBJ2-7): DAMVIQNPRYQVTQFGKPVTLSCSQTLNHNVMYWYQQKSSQAPKLLFHYYDKDFNNEADTPDNFQSRRPNTSFCFLDIRSPGLGDTAMYLCATSSEGQGAYEQYFGPGTRLTVT.

The chain carries TRBV14 and TRBJ2-6; D gene uncertain. CDR3 size: 10 residues. V lost 6 bases, J lost 12 bases, and 6 bases lay in between. The germline gives CDR1 SGHDN, CDR2 FVKESK. In DNA, the CDR3 is TGTGCCAGCAGGCCCTCCGTCCTGACTTTC. Translation gives CASRPSVLTF.

The chain combines TRBV28 with TRBJ1-3; no clear D gene. The CDR3 spans 13 residues. Trimming removed 2 bases at V and 3 bases at J, with 5 bases between. The germline V gene encodes CDR1 MDHEN and CDR2 SYDVKM. The CDR3 DNA reads TGTGCCAGCAGTTTACCTTTTGGAAACACCATATATTTT. It translates to CASSLPFGNTIYF.

There are many counts of this clonotype. CDR3 nucleotides: TGTGCCAGCAGTTTCTATGGCGCAGGGGGCCTGAACAATCAGCCCCAGCATTTT. It encodes CASSFYGAGGLNNQPQHF. This rearrangement joins TRBV12-3 or TRBV12-4 to TRBJ1-5; 8 positions match TRBD1. The CDR3 is 18 amino acids. V trimming: 3 bases; J trimming: 3 bases; junction bases outside the gene matches: 13.

V and J are TRBV5-1 and TRBJ2-7; TRBD1 or TRBD2 may be the D gene (5 bases each). CDR1 and CDR2 (germline): SGHRS, YFSETQ. The V end lost 0 bases, the J end lost 7 bases, and 14 bases lay between the germline ends. This CDR3 spans 14 amino acids. CDR3: CASSLDGDAFEQYF. The CDR3 DNA follows: TGCGCCAGCAGCTTGGACGGGGACGCCTTTGAGCAGTACTTC.